This T cell receptor beta chain was identified during a study of monozygotic twins with inflammatory bowel disease. The TCR libraries each used total RNA (around 3,600 ng per library). From the 5' RACE reads, TCRdb lists one entry per CDR3 protein and no DNA. Recorded for this sample: 200,000 to 250,000 distinct CDR3 sequences. From whole blood, total RNA was isolated without any sorting of T cells. The germline CDR1 and CDR2 sequences are SGHVS and FNYEAQ. The CDR3 covers 17 residues. This clonotype was obtained from a human donor with ulcerative colitis or Crohn's disease, or a healthy co-twin of an affected twin (not recorded which). What was sequenced was blood. The rearrangement links TRBV7-6 to TRBJ2-5; without DNA, the TCRdb call of TRBD2 cannot be checked. The CDR3 sequence: CASSLVVASGSSETQYF. Full variable domain (missing parts from reference TRBV7-6 and TRBJ2-5): GAGVSQSPRYKVTKRGQDVALRCDPISGHVSLYWYRQALGQGPEFLTYFNYEAQQDKSGLPNDRFSAERPEGSISTLTIQRTEQRDSAMYRCASSLVVASGSSETQYFGPGTRLLVL.